These 17 T cell receptor beta chains share one sample of origin, sequenced in a study of T cell repertoires in cytomegalovirus infection. TCRdb re-called the reads with MiXCR, one entry per CDR3 protein. The table lists about a million distinct CDR3 sequences, roughly 30% of them singletons. These TCRs' antigens remain unknown. The sample was cultured CD8+ T cells from PBMCs, taken from culture after CMV antigen stimulation. Receptors were obtained from a human donor in good health (CMV status not recorded). Some clones in this sample may be carry-over from other donors' samples.

The chain joins TRBV6-6 to TRBJ2-1; weak D call: TRBD2 (5 bases). CDR1 MNHNY and CDR2 SVGAGI come from the germline V gene (reference sequence). The germline V and J ends were trimmed by 0 bases and 9 bases, with 12 bases remaining between them. The CDR3 runs 14 residues. CDR3 region: CASSYSNEGSEQFF. The CDR3 DNA follows: TGTGCCAGCAGTTACTCGAACGAAGGGAGTGAGCAGTTCTTC.

This clonotype has just a few counts. The rearrangement joins TRBV7-9 to TRBJ2-5; TRBD2 matches 7 bases. The germline CDR1 and CDR2 sequences are SEHNR and FQNEAQ (reference sequence). Germline trimming cut 4 bases from V and 5 bases from J; bases unmatched to any gene: 7. The CDR3 spans 14 residues. CDR3 amino acids: CASSSRTSWETQYF. The CDR3 DNA is TGTGCCAGCAGCTCAAGGACTAGTTGGGAGACCCAGTACTTC.

This sequence joins TRBV4-2 and TRBJ1-6; D perhaps matches TRBD1 (5 bases). Germline V gene sequence: CDR1 LGHNA, CDR2 YNFKEQ. Between the trimmed V and J ends, which lost 3 bases and 8 bases, there was a span of 14 bases. This CDR3 region has 15 residues. CDR3 region: CASSQQGRRDSPLHF. The CDR3 nucleotides read TGTGCCAGCAGCCAGCAGGGTAGGAGGGATTCACCCCTCCACTTT.

This clonotype occurred a few times. The chain uses TRBV13 and TRBJ1-2; D may be TRBD1 (5 bases). Between the trimmed V and J ends, which lost 0 bases and 0 bases, there was a span of 8 bases. Germline assignment: CDR1 PRHDT and CDR2 FYEKMQ (reference sequence). The CDR3 is 15 amino acids. In DNA form, the CDR3 reads TGTGCCAGCAGCTTAGGCGGGGCAACTAACTATGGCTACACCTTC. This translates into CASSLGGATNYGYTF.

The chain is built from TRBV13 and TRBJ2-2; 7 positions agree with TRBD2. V shed 4 bases, J shed 2 bases, and the junction held 4 bases outside the gene matches. CDR3 size: 15 residues. Germline-derived CDR1 and CDR2 are PRHDT and FYEKMQ (reference sequence). Written as DNA, the CDR3 is TGTGCCAGCAGCTCTGGACTAGGCAACACCGGGGAGCTGTTTTTT. Amino acid sequence: CASSSGLGNTGELFF.

This clonotype was observed many times. The chain has TRBV7-2 and TRBJ2-2, with 11 bases identical to TRBD2. The CDR3 is 15 amino acids. From germline, CDR1 is SGHTA and CDR2 FQGNSA. With V trimmed by 5 bases and J by 5 bases, 4 bases remained unmatched. The CDR3 loop is CASSQGLAATGELFF. The DNA of the CDR3 is TGTGCCAGCAGCCAGGGACTAGCGGCGACCGGGGAGCTGTTTTTT.

In its sample, this clonotype was seen many times. The genes are TRBV7-6 and TRBJ2-1; possible D gene TRBD2, 5 bases. The CDR3 sequence is 16 residues long. With 1 base removed from V and 3 bases from J, the gap between germline ends came to 13 bases. Germline V gene lookup returns CDR1 SGHVS and CDR2 FNYEAQ. CDR3 bases: TGTGCCAGCAGCTTAGAATTCGGTAGCGTCTACAATGAGCAGTTCTTC. Translated, it gives CASSLEFGSVYNEQFF. The variable domain in full, with the rest retrieved from reference TRBV7-6 and TRBJ2-1, is GAGVSQSPRYKVTKRGQDVALRCDPISGHVSLYWYRQALGQGPEFLTYFNYEAQQDKSGLPNDRFSAERPEGSISTLTIQRTEQRDSAMYRCASSLEFGSVYNEQFFGPGTRLTVL.

The CDR3 reads CASSHGTSGEETQYF. The DNA of the CDR3 is TGTGCCAGCAGCCATGGGACTAGCGGGGAGGAGACCCAGTACTTC. The V gene is TRBV4-2, the J gene TRBJ2-5; TRBD2 matches at 13 bases. Germline CDR1 is LGHNA and CDR2 is YNFKEQ. The length of the CDR3 is 15 residues. Trimming removed 3 bases from V and 5 bases from J; junction bases left unmatched: 3.

This clonotype was counted at least ten times. For the CDR3, the DNA is TGTGCCAGCAGTTTAGGGGGACAGGGTGGCACTGAAGCTTTCTTT. It encodes CASSLGGQGGTEAFF. This chain uses TRBV12-3 or TRBV12-4 with TRBJ1-1, with 9 bases matching TRBD1. V trimming: 1 base; J trimming: 4 bases; junction bases outside the gene matches: 4. The CDR3 runs 15 residues.

V is TRBV14 and J is TRBJ2-5; D might be TRBD2 (5 bases). This CDR3 comprises 15 residues. CDR1 is SGHDN and CDR2 is FVKESK in the germline V gene. Trimming took 0 bases from V and 5 from J, leaving 13 bases between them. The CDR3 here is CASSQDGGIGETQYF. The DNA for the CDR3 is TGTGCCAGCAGCCAAGATGGAGGCATTGGGGAGACCCAGTACTTC.

A note on this clonotype: Since a much larger clone is just one base distant, this may be a read error. The chain couples TRBV5-3 to TRBJ2-3; the match to TRBD2 covers 10 bases. TRBV5-3 falls under the ORF class, with uncertain function. The CDR3 runs 16 residues. V was pared by 9 bases and J by 0 bases, with 10 bases of the junction left unmatched. The DNA of the CDR3 is TGTGCCAACAGCTTCGTAGCGGGGGGAAGCACAGATACGCAGTATTTT. This sequence encodes CANSFVAGGSTDTQYF.

The rearrangement uses TRBV6-5 and TRBJ2-5, with D possibly matching TRBD2 (6 bases). V was cut by 1 base and J by 5 bases, with 11 bases left in between. The germline gives CDR1 MNHEY, CDR2 SVGAGI. This CDR3 is built from 14 residues. The CDR3 sequence: CASSYFQGGETQYF. The DNA for the CDR3 is TGTGCCAGCAGTTACTTTCAGGGAGGTGAGACCCAGTACTTC.

This clonotype appeared a few times. The genes are TRBV7-3 and TRBJ2-2; D assignment may be TRBD1 or TRBD2 (6 bases each). Germline V gives CDR1 SGHTA, CDR2 FQGTGA. The germline V and J ends were trimmed by 7 bases and 0 bases, with 18 bases remaining between them. The CDR3 has 17 amino acids. The CDR3 sequence: CASTQWGANSNTGELFF. The DNA of the CDR3 is TGTGCCAGCACGCAGTGGGGGGCCAATTCGAACACCGGGGAGCTGTTTTTT. Together with reference TRBV7-3 and TRBJ2-2, the CDR3 gives the full variable domain: GAGVSQTPSNKVTEKGKYVELRCDPISGHTALYWYRQSLGQGPEFLIYFQGTGAADDSGLPNDRFFAVRPEGSVSTLKIQRTERGDSAVYLCASTQWGANSNTGELFFGEGSRLTVL.

This clonotype was recorded a few times. The rearrangement links TRBV11-3 to TRBJ2-1; 9 bases are shared with TRBD1. Per the germline V gene, CDR1 is SGHNT and CDR2 is YENEEA. The ends lost 3 bases at V and 4 bases at J; junction bases unmatched: 19. The CDR3 is made up of 20 amino acids. This CDR3 reads CASSFDLPGQGSPGYNEQFF. CDR3 coding DNA: TGTGCCAGCAGCTTTGATCTCCCGGGACAGGGCTCCCCGGGTTACAATGAGCAGTTCTTC.

On this clonotype: One end of the junction fails to match germline, which may point to a read error. The V call is TRBV13, the J call TRBJ2-2; TRBD1 aligns across 10 bases. This CDR3 contains 18 residues. CDR1 and CDR2 (germline): PRHDT, FYEKMQ (reference sequence). The CDR3 is CASSSLTGTGENTGKLFF. CDR3 DNA sequence: TGTGCCAGCAGCTCCCTAACCGGGACAGGGGAGAACACCGGGAAGCTGTTTTTT.

The chain employs TRBV7-9 and TRBJ1-2, with D maybe TRBD1 (5 bases). Trimming removed 5 bases at V and 4 bases at J, with 20 bases between. Germline loops: CDR1 SEHNR, CDR2 FQNEAQ (reference sequence). The CDR3 runs 16 residues. CDR3 bases: TGTGCCAGCAGCCCGACGGGCGGATGGGGCGCCTATGGCTACACCTTC. Translating gives CASSPTGGWGAYGYTF.

This clonotype has a handful of counts. The rearrangement joins TRBV6-5 to TRBJ2-1; D is unresolved. The germline V gene has CDR1 MNHEY and CDR2 SVGAGI. The V and J ends lost 7 bases and 0 bases respectively, with 13 bases between them. The CDR3 length is 15 residues. In DNA, the CDR3 is TGTGCCAGCACCCAGTACCCGAGCTCCTACAATGAGCAGTTCTTC. It translates to CASTQYPSSYNEQFF.